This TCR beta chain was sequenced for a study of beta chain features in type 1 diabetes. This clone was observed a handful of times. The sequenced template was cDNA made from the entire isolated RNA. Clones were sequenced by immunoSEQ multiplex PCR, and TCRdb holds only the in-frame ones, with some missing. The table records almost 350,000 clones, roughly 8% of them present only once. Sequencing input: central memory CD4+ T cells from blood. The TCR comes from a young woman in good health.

CDR3 region: CASSLHGGSYEQYF. DNA for the CDR3: TGTGCCAGCAGCTTGCACGGAGGCTCCTACGAGCAGTACTTC. The chain is built from TRBV5-4 and TRBJ2-7, with D possibly matching TRBD2 (5 bases). The V end was cut by 1 base, the J end by 0 bases, with 8 bases between. Germline CDR1 SGHNT, CDR2 YYREEE (reference sequence). The CDR3 covers 14 residues.